A single sample is the source of the 28 T cell receptor beta chains below, sequenced in a study of T cells in localized non-small cell lung cancer. Profiling relied on immunoSEQ multiplex PCR, and the TCRdb table lists in-frame clones only, not all of them. The sample shows 130,000 or so clones, roughly 90% of them seen only once. The specimen comprised peripheral blood, sampled before any cancer treatment. The receptors here all came from a female donor at least 60 years old with stage I lung adenocarcinoma.

The V call is TRBV5-1, the J call TRBJ2-5; tentative D call: TRBD2 (5 bases). The CDR3 consists of 16 residues. Per the germline V gene, CDR1 is SGHRS and CDR2 is YFSETQ. Trimming cost V 4 bases and J 4 bases, with 20 bases left between them. CDR3 protein: CASSGTGIRAGETQYF. DNA for the CDR3: TGCGCCAGCAGCGGAACCGGGATCCGTGCTGGAGAGACCCAGTACTTC.

The genes are TRBV5-8 and TRBJ1-1; TRBD1 is a possible D gene (5 bases). The CDR3 is made up of 13 amino acids. Germline V gene sequence: CDR1 SGHTS, CDR2 YDEGEE. V shed 4 bases and J shed 8 bases, with 15 bases lying between them. CDR3 region: CASSLTGRPEAFF. The CDR3 coding sequence is TGTGCCAGCAGCCTAACAGGTCGTCCCGAAGCTTTCTTT.

The V and J genes are TRBV19 and TRBJ2-7; TRBD1 agrees at 9 bases. The CDR3 length is 15 residues. With 5 bases clipped from V and 6 bases from J, the junction kept 11 bases outside the gene matches. CDR1 is LNHDA, CDR2 SQIVND, per germline (reference sequence). DNA of the CDR3: TGTGCCAGTAGTCCGGGACAGGGCCTTCCGCGCGAGCAGTACTTC. It translates to CASSPGQGLPREQYF.

The J gene is TRBJ2-7, the V gene TRBV2, with D unclear. The length of the CDR3 is 11 residues. Germline V gives CDR1 SNHLY, CDR2 FYNNEI. V lost 6 bases, J lost 5 bases, and 8 bases lay in between. CDR3 protein: CASRRVDEQYF. The CDR3, as DNA: TGTGCCAGCAGAAGAGTCGACGAGCAGTACTTC.

This chain joins TRBV4-1 and TRBJ2-7; 12 nucleotides match TRBD2. The CDR3 contains 15 residues. The J segment lost 5 bases and the V segment lost 1 base, leaving 3 bases of the junction unmatched. Germline values: CDR1 MGHRA, CDR2 YSYEKL. DNA for the CDR3: TGCGCCAGCAGCCAAGGGGGACTAGCGGGCCACGAGCAGTACTTC. Its protein product is CASSQGGLAGHEQYF.

The V gene is TRBV4-2, the J gene TRBJ1-4; D is unclear. Germline V gene sequence: CDR1 LGHNA, CDR2 YNFKEQ. This CDR3 has 15 residues. V was pared by 2 bases and J by 1 base, with 8 bases between. In nucleotides, the CDR3 is TGTGCCAGCAGCCAACCTACAGAAACTAATGAAAAACTGTTTTTT. This gives the protein CASSQPTETNEKLFF.

This sequence joins TRBV1 and TRBJ2-7; the D segment call TRBD2 is taken from the table without a DNA check. TRBV1 is tagged as a pseudogene. The CDR3 is 15 amino acids. CDR3 region: CTSSQVLRLAKEQYF. DNA for the CDR3: TGCACCAGCAGCCAAGTGTTGAGACTAGCTAAGGAGCAGTACTTC.

This clone has only one observation. This chain links TRBV30 with TRBJ1-2; 7 bases match TRBD1. From germline, CDR1 is GTSNPN and CDR2 SVGIG (reference sequence). This CDR3 spans 14 amino acids. V was clipped by 2 bases and J by 6 bases; unmatched bases: 9. DNA of the CDR3: TGTGCCTGGAGTAGACTACAGGGGACCAATGGCTACACCTTC. It is translated as CAWSRLQGTNGYTF.

Only a few counts were recorded for this clone. The chain joins TRBV5-1 to TRBJ2-7; 7 bases fit TRBD2. There are 16 residues in the CDR3. The V gene's germline CDR1 is SGHRS and CDR2 YFSETQ. With 3 bases clipped from V and 2 bases from J, the junction kept 11 bases outside the gene matches. The CDR3 DNA sequence: TGCGCCAGCAGCTCTACGGGGACTAATTGGGCCTACGAGCAGTACTTC. Amino acids: CASSSTGTNWAYEQYF. Full variable domain (outside the CDR3, taken from reference TRBV5-1 and TRBJ2-7): KAGVTQTPRYLIKTRGQQVTLSCSPISGHRSVSWYQQTPGQGLQFLFEYFSETQRNKGNFPGRFSGRQFSNSRSEMNVSTLELGDSALYLCASSSTGTNWAYEQYFGPGTRLTVT.

The chain employs TRBV7-3 and TRBJ2-1; 12 nucleotides align to TRBD1. CDR1 SGHTA and CDR2 FQGTGA come from the germline V gene. CDR3 length: 17 residues. The V segment lost 2 bases and the J segment 2 bases; nucleotides outside the gene matches: 4. The CDR3 is CASSLEGTGGPYNEQFF. The CDR3 bases are TGTGCCAGCAGCTTAGAGGGGACAGGGGGCCCCTACAATGAGCAGTTCTTC.

The rearrangement links TRBV28 to TRBJ1-4; 12 bases map to TRBD1. J was trimmed by 5 bases and V by 4 bases; bases with no gene match: 8. CDR1 and CDR2 from the germline V gene are MDHEN and SYDVKM. The CDR3 length is 17 residues. This CDR3 reads CASSSSRDRGQNEKLFF. The CDR3, as DNA: TGTGCCAGCAGTTCGTCCCGGGACAGGGGGCAAAATGAAAAACTGTTTTTT.

The J gene is TRBJ1-1, the V gene TRBV5-1; D possibly corresponds to TRBD1 (5 bases). Trimming shortened V by 3 bases and J by 3 bases, and 15 bases separated the two germline ends. CDR3 length: 15 amino acids. The germline gives CDR1 SGHRS, CDR2 YFSETQ. The CDR3 nucleotides read TGCGCCAGCAGCTCCCGTCCCGGGGCGGACACTGAAGCTTTCTTT. Protein sequence: CASSSRPGADTEAFF.

This clone appeared once. V gene TRBV4-2 combines with J gene TRBJ1-2, with D possibly TRBD1 on 6 matching bases. Germline V gives CDR1 LGHNA, CDR2 YNFKEQ. The V end lost 0 bases, the J end lost 1 base, and 9 bases lay between the germline ends. This CDR3 is 15 amino acids long. CDR3 sequence: CASSQDGQINYGYTF. CDR3 DNA sequence: TGTGCCAGCAGCCAAGATGGACAGATTAACTATGGCTACACCTTC.

Of note for this clone: Other DNA sequences in the sample encode the same CDR3. The chain carries TRBV14 and TRBJ2-5; D unclear. The ends were cut back, 4 bases at V and 4 bases at J, with 4 bases in the middle. CDR1 and CDR2 (germline): SGHDN, FVKESK. The CDR3 covers 11 residues. CDR3 protein: CASSLGETQYF. In DNA form, the CDR3 reads TGTGCCAGCAGCCTCGGAGAGACCCAGTACTTC.

The chain links TRBV19 to TRBJ2-5, with D unresolved. The V end was cut by 3 bases, the J end by 0 bases, with 8 bases between. Looked up from germline, CDR1 is LNHDA and CDR2 is SQIVND (reference sequence). The CDR3 is 14 amino acids. The CDR3 is CASSIKQNQETQYF. The CDR3 bases are TGTGCCAGTAGTATTAAACAGAACCAAGAGACCCAGTACTTC.

The chain is built from TRBV11-3 and TRBJ2-7; D is unresolved. Trimming took off 5 bases at V and 3 bases at J, with 11 bases between the two ends. Germline assignment: CDR1 SGHNT and CDR2 YENEEA. The CDR3 sequence is 13 residues long. CDR3 sequence reads: CASSRDRYYEQYF. The CDR3 DNA reads as TGTGCCAGCAGCCGCGACCGTTACTACGAGCAGTACTTC.

This CDR3 is CASSFGGAPSYEQYF. CDR3 nucleotides: TGTGCCAGCAGTTTCGGGGGCGCCCCGTCCTACGAGCAGTACTTC. This chain connects TRBV28 to TRBJ2-7; D assignment may be TRBD1 or TRBD2 (6 bases each). Germline CDR1 is MDHEN and CDR2 is SYDVKM. This CDR3 contains 15 residues. The V end was cut by 3 bases, the J end by 1 base, with 13 bases between.

The chain uses TRBV5-1 and TRBJ1-1, with D perhaps TRBD1 (5 bases). This CDR3 region has 14 residues. Germline lookup yields CDR1 SGHRS and CDR2 YFSETQ. V was pared by 0 bases and J by 6 bases, with 12 bases between. Here the CDR3 DNA reads TGCGCCAGCAGCTTGGCTCCCGGGGCTCCTGAAGCTTTCTTT. As protein: CASSLAPGAPEAFF. Drawing the rest from reference TRBV5-1 and TRBJ1-1, the complete variable domain is KAGVTQTPRYLIKTRGQQVTLSCSPISGHRSVSWYQQTPGQGLQFLFEYFSETQRNKGNFPGRFSGRQFSNSRSEMNVSTLELGDSALYLCASSLAPGAPEAFFGQGTRLTVV.

The chain links TRBV5-1 to TRBJ2-2; 9 bases match TRBD1. The length of the CDR3 is 14 residues. From germline, CDR1 is SGHRS and CDR2 YFSETQ. Trimming took 4 bases from V and 5 from J; bases not matched to a gene: 3. The DNA of the CDR3 is TGCGCCAGCAGCGGACAGGGGCAAACCGGGGAGCTGTTTTTT. It yields the protein CASSGQGQTGELFF.

This rearrangement joins TRBV19 to TRBJ1-1, with a tentative D call TRBD1 (5 bases). The CDR3 has 13 amino acids. Germline loops: CDR1 LNHDA, CDR2 SQIVND (reference sequence). Trimming stripped 5 bases from V and 4 bases from J, with 11 bases between. In DNA form, the CDR3 reads TGTGCCAGTAGTGCGCAGGGAAGCACTGAAGCTTTCTTT. Its protein product is CASSAQGSTEAFF.

The chain employs TRBV5-1 and TRBJ1-2; tentative D call: TRBD1 (6 bases). The CDR3 length is 16 residues. The V gene lost 3 bases and the J gene lost 3 bases, with 18 bases spanning the gap. Germline-derived CDR1 and CDR2 are SGHRS and YFSETQ. The CDR3 reads CASSWNTGSSYYGYTF. The CDR3 DNA reads as TGCGCCAGCAGCTGGAACACAGGGTCATCCTACTATGGCTACACCTTC.

This clone has a single count. The chain employs TRBV28 and TRBJ1-5; D remains unclear. Germline V CDR1 and CDR2: MDHEN, SYDVKM. The CDR3 totals 15 residues. The V end was cut by 7 bases, the J end by 3 bases, with 16 bases between. The CDR3 nucleotides are TGTGCCAGCATTGGTCGGGGTAATTTCAATCAGCCCCAGCATTTT. The encoded protein is CASIGRGNFNQPQHF.

The rearrangement joins TRBV11-2 to TRBJ2-4; TRBD2 aligns across 12 bases. Trimming removed 5 bases from V and 0 bases from J; junction bases left unmatched: 5. Germline CDR1 and CDR2: SGHAT and FQNNGV. The CDR3 consists of 17 residues. The CDR3 here is CASSGTSGLLAKNIQYF. In DNA form, the CDR3 reads TGTGCCAGCAGCGGGACTAGCGGGCTTCTAGCCAAAAACATTCAGTACTTC. The full variable domain, completed using reference TRBV11-2 and TRBJ2-4, is EAGVAQSPRYKIIEKRQSVAFWCNPISGHATLYWYQQILGQGPKLLIQFQNNGVVDDSQLPKDRFSAERLKGVDSTLKIQPAKLEDSAVYLCASSGTSGLLAKNIQYFGAGTRLSVL.

V gene TRBV6-1 combines with J gene TRBJ2-5; a possible D gene is TRBD2 (6 bases). Germline loops: CDR1 MNHNS, CDR2 SASEGT. Trimming cost V 8 bases and J 5 bases, with 18 bases left between them. This CDR3 is 14 amino acids long. The CDR3 DNA reads as TGTGCCAGCTATAATCTCGGTGGGGGGGAGACCCAGTACTTC. It specifies CASYNLGGGETQYF.

This clone was observed a single time. This chain connects TRBV5-1 to TRBJ2-1, with TRBD2 matching over 9 bases. The CDR3 loop spans 16 amino acids. The V gene's germline CDR1 is SGHRS and CDR2 YFSETQ. V was clipped by 4 bases and J by 10 bases; unmatched bases: 15. The CDR3 reads CASSAPTGTSRGEQFF. In nucleotides, the CDR3 is TGCGCCAGCAGCGCCCCGACCGGGACTAGCCGTGGGGAGCAGTTCTTC.

This sequence joins TRBV6-1 and TRBJ2-5, with 7 bases lining up with TRBD2. Trimming took 6 bases from V and 5 from J; bases not matched to a gene: 0. The CDR3 contains 11 residues. Germline V lookup: CDR1 MNHNS, CDR2 SASEGT. The CDR3 sequence is CASRGGETQYF. In DNA form, the CDR3 reads TGTGCCAGCAGGGGGGGGGAGACCCAGTACTTC.

This chain joins TRBV10-2 and TRBJ1-1, with 8 bases fitting TRBD1. The CDR3 contains 15 residues. Germline V gene lookup returns CDR1 WSHSY and CDR2 SAAADI. V dropped 2 bases and J dropped 2; count of bases not matched to a gene: 4. For the CDR3, the DNA is TGCGCCAGCAGTGAGCCGGGACAGGTTAACACTGAAGCTTTCTTT. As protein: CASSEPGQVNTEAFF.

This clone was counted between two and nine times. The chain carries TRBV7-8 and TRBJ2-7, with 7 bases that match TRBD1. The CDR3 spans 13 residues. V gave up 5 bases and J gave up 2 bases; unmatched junction bases: 3. Germline V CDR1 and CDR2: SGHVS, FQNEAQ. The CDR3 sequence is CASSRDSAYEQYF. The CDR3 region has the DNA TGTGCCAGCAGCAGGGACAGCGCCTACGAGCAGTACTTC. The full variable domain, with the rest looked up from reference TRBV7-8 and TRBJ2-7, is GAGVSQSPRYKVAKRGQDVALRCDPISGHVSLFWYQQALGQGPEFLTYFQNEAQLDKSGLPSDRFFAERPEGSVSTLKIQRTQQEDSAVYLCASSRDSAYEQYFGPGTRLTVT.